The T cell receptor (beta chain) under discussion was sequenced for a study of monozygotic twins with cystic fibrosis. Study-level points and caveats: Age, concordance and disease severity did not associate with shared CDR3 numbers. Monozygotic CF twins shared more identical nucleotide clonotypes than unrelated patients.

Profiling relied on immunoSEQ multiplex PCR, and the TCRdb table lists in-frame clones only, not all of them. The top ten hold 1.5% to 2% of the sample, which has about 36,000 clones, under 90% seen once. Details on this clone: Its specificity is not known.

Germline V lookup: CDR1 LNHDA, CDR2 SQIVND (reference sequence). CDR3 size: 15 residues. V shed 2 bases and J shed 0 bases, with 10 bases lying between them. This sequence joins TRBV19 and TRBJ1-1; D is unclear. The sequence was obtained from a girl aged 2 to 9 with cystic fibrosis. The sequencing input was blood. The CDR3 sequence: CASSIYGLLNTEAFF. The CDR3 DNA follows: TGTGCCAGTAGTATATACGGACTCTTGAACACTGAAGCTTTCTTT.